The rows below give T cell receptor beta chains drawn from one sample of a study of cytomegalovirus exposure and HLA in healthy donors. TCRdb's table, derived via immunoSEQ multiplex PCR, lists solely in-frame clones and lacks some. The top ten hold about 5.3% of the sample, which has some 110,000 clones, more than 60% seen once. The sample consisted of PBMCs. These receptors were taken from a male donor in good health and CMV-seronegative. Both conserved end residues are part of each CDR3. A D gene is named only where the DNA matches it firmly. Clone size, where shown, is once, few, many, or a class for clones that have expanded.

D gene	clone size	V gene	J gene	CDR3 DNA	CDR3 protein
TRBD1	-	TRBV7-7	TRBJ2-2	TGTGCTAGCAGCTCAGGACAGGGGCCATCCGGGGAGCTGTTTTTT	CASSSGQGPSGELFF
TRBD1	-	TRBV2	TRBJ1-6	TGTGCCAGCAGTCGACAGGGTTTTGTTTATTCACCCCTCCACTTT	CASSRQGFVYSPLHF
-	-	TRBV6-5	TRBJ2-2	TGTGCCAGCAGAGTTACGATGAGAGACGGGGAGCTGTTTTTT	CASRVTMRDGELFF
TRBD1	-	TRBV7-2	TRBJ1-2	TGTGCCAGCAGCCAACAGGGACAGGGGAACGGCTACACCTTC	CASSQQGQGNGYTF
TRBD1	-	TRBV19	TRBJ1-4	TGTGCCAGTAGCAACCCCCGGACAGGGAATGAAAAACTGTTTTTT	CASSNPRTGNEKLFF
-	few	TRBV5-6	TRBJ2-5	TGTGCCAGCAGCTTGGGTGTGAGCCAAGAGACCCAGTACTTC	CASSLGVSQETQYF
-	few	TRBV6-6	TRBJ1-4	TGTGCCAGCAGGCCCTCGACAGGTGAAAAACTGTTTTTT	CASRPSTGEKLFF
-	-	TRBV6-6	TRBJ2-7	TGTGCCAGCAGTTACTCCCTCCCCGGGTCTGCCTACGAGCAGTACTTC	CASSYSLPGSAYEQYF
-	-	TRBV5-1	TRBJ1-5	TGCGCCAGCAGCTTGGAAGGTCAGGGCGGACAGCCCCAGCATTTT	CASSLEGQGGQPQHF
-	once	TRBV11-3	TRBJ2-1	TGTGCCAGCAGCTTAGGTGGTAGCGTAGGCAATGAGCAGTTCTTC	CASSLGGSVGNEQFF
-	-	TRBV18	TRBJ1-4	TGTGCCAGCTCACCACCGGGAGAGTATGAAAAACTGTTTTTT	CASSPPGEYEKLFF
-	-	TRBV7-9	TRBJ2-3	TGTGCCAGCAGCCCTCGAGGCGGCGTCACAGATACGCAGTATTTT	CASSPRGGVTDTQYF
TRBD2	-	TRBV14	TRBJ2-1	TGTGCCAGCAGCCAAGATCGGGGAGTAGCGGGAGGTCGTGAGCAGTTCTTC	CASSQDRGVAGGREQFF
TRBD2	-	TRBV7-2	TRBJ2-1	TGTGCCAGCAGCCCCCCGAGACTAGCCGGAGGGGAGGAGCAGTTCTTC	CASSPPRLAGGEEQFF
TRBD2	-	TRBV14	TRBJ2-7	TGTGCCAGCAGCCAAAGGCGGGAGGTAGGAGAGCAGTACTTC	CASSQRREVGEQYF
-	few	TRBV19	TRBJ2-2	TGTGCCAGTAGTGCGGGCGTGACCGGGGAGCTGTTTTTT	CASSAGVTGELFF
TRBD2	few	TRBV11-3	TRBJ2-5	TGTGCCAGCAGCTTAAGAGCGGGAGGCCAAGAGACCCAGTACTTC	CASSLRAGGQETQYF
-	-	TRBV19	TRBJ1-5	TGTGCCAGTAGTATCTTACGGTCGCTCAATCAGCCCCAGCATTTT	CASSILRSLNQPQHF
-	few	TRBV25-1	TRBJ2-3	TGTGCCAGCAGTGAATTCTTTTCTTCTAGCACAGATACGCAGTATTTT	CASSEFFSSSTDTQYF
-	-	TRBV19	TRBJ1-5	TGTGCCAGTAGTATCCGGACAGCCCACGGTCAGCCCCAGCATTTT	CASSIRTAHGQPQHF
-	-	TRBV11-3	TRBJ2-7	TGTGCCAGCAGCAATGGTGAGCCGGGACTGTGGGGCTACGAGCAGTACTTC	CASSNGEPGLWGYEQYF
TRBD2	-	TRBV7-9	TRBJ2-7	TGTTCCAGCAGCTGGGGGACTAGCGGGATTTTCTCGGGGCAGTACTTC	CSSSWGTSGIFSGQYF
-	-	TRBV7-9	TRBJ2-1	TGTGCCACCGAAAAACCGCCGTTTGGCTATGAGCAGTTCTTC	CATEKPPFGYEQFF
-	-	TRBV30	TRBJ2-7	TGTGCCCTGAACCGACCAGGGCGGGAGCAGTACTTC	CALNRPGREQYF
TRBD2	once	TRBV7-3	TRBJ2-3	TGTGCCAGCAGCAGGAGCGGGGGGGGAACAGATACGCAGTATTTT	CASSRSGGGTDTQYF
-	-	TRBV5-4	TRBJ1-6	TGTGCCAGCAGCTTGGAACAGGTTAATTCACCCCTCCACTTT	CASSLEQVNSPLHF
-	-	TRBV7-9	TRBJ2-5	TGTGCCAGCAGCCGCCAAGAGACCCAGTACTTC	CASSRQETQYF
-	few	TRBV30	TRBJ2-7	TGTGCCTGGGATGGTGGACTCGGCGAGCAGTACTTC	CAWDGGLGEQYF
TRBD2	-	TRBV9	TRBJ2-2	TGTGCCAGCAGCGTCTCTAGCGGGGGGGTCGCCGGGGAGCTGTTTTTT	CASSVSSGGVAGELFF
TRBD2	-	TRBV9	TRBJ2-7	TGTGCCAGCAGCGATTCAAGCGGGAGGAATTCGTTGAACGAGCAGTACTTC	CASSDSSGRNSLNEQYF
-	-	TRBV7-3	TRBJ2-1	TGTGCCAGCGGGCCCGGCCTAGCGACTTACAATGAGCAGTTCTTC	CASGPGLATYNEQFF
-	-	TRBV18	TRBJ1-5	TGTGCCAGCTCACCGAGACAGGACCGCAATCAGCCCCAGCATTTT	CASSPRQDRNQPQHF
-	-	TRBV28	TRBJ2-7	TGTGCCGGGTCAACCGGGACATTGGGCGAGCAGTACTTC	CAGSTGTLGEQYF
-	medium-sized	TRBV4-3	TRBJ1-5	TGCGCCAGCAGCCAAGGAGGGGGGGTTAGACAGCCCCAGCATTTT	CASSQGGGVRQPQHF
-	once	TRBV9	TRBJ2-3	TGTGCCAGCAGCCCCCGGACTAGCACAGATACGCAGTATTTT	CASSPRTSTDTQYF
-	-	TRBV19	TRBJ2-3	TGTGCCAGTAGTGAATCTCCGGGAGCATCAGATACGCAGTATTTT	CASSESPGASDTQYF
TRBD1	-	TRBV28	TRBJ1-5	TGTGCCAGCAGTTTCAGGCAGGGGGAAGGGATTGGGCAGCCCCAGCATTTT	CASSFRQGEGIGQPQHF